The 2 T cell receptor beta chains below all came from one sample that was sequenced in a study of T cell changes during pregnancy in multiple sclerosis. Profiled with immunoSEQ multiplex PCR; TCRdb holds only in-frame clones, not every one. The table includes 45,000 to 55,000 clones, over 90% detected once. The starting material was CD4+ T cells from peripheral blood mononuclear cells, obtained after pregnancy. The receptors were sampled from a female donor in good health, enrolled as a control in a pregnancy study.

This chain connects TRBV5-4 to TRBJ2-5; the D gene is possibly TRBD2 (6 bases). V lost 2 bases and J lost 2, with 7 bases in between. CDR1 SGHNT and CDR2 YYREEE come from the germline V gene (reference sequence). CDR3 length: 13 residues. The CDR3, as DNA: TGTGCCAGCAGCTTCGGGACTCAAGAGACCCAGTACTTC. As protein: CASSFGTQETQYF.

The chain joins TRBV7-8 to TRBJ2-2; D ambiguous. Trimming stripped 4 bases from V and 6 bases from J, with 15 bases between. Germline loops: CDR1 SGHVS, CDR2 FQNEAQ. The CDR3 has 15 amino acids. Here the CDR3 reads CASSSAGLRPGELFF. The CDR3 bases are TGTGCCAGCAGCTCCGCAGGTCTTCGTCCCGGGGAGCTGTTTTTT.